What follows is one T cell receptor beta chain and its context. Sequencing was performed with immunoSEQ multiplex PCR; in TCRdb, only in-frame clones are kept and a portion is missing. This table has roughly 11,000 clones, 60% to 80% appearing once. The data belong to a study of sequential checkpoint blockade in melanoma. The treatment: randomized to nivolumab then ipilimumab (arm A) or the reverse (arm B). Germline V gene data show CDR1 as LGHNA and CDR2 as YSLEER. Trimming took off 1 base at V and 2 bases at J, with 12 bases between the two ends. CDR3 size: 15 residues. The rearrangement links TRBV4-3 to TRBJ2-7, with D possibly being TRBD1 (5 bases). The source of this sequence is a human donor with melanoma. This specimen consisted of CD8+ T cells sorted from blood (inferred from file names), obtained from a patient given nivolumab and ipilimumab in sequence. The CDR3, as DNA: TGCGCCAGCAGCCAAGGTCTCAGGGCCACCTACGAGCAGTACTTC. This gives the protein CASSQGLRATYEQYF.